This TCR beta chain came from a study of T cell changes during pregnancy in multiple sclerosis. The method was immunoSEQ multiplex PCR; TCRdb's version includes in-frame clones alone and lacks a portion of them. This table has about 45,000 clones, around 90% appearing once. Trimming removed 0 bases at V and 9 bases at J, with 13 bases between. CDR1 and CDR2 from the germline V gene are SGHRS and YFSETQ. The CDR3 runs to 14 residues. The V call is TRBV5-1, the J call TRBJ2-1; D perhaps matches TRBD1 (5 bases). The sequence derives from a female donor with multiple sclerosis, enrolled in a pregnancy study. Input material: PBMCs (not recorded whether the cells were cultured). The CDR3 DNA sequence: TGCGCCAGCAGCTTGGCCCCGGCAGGGCCTGAGCAGTTCTTC. Translated, it gives CASSLAPAGPEQFF.